The entry below gives a single T cell receptor beta chain sequence along with its context. Its specificity is unknown. Germline trimming cut 5 bases from V and 2 bases from J; bases unmatched to any gene: 4. CDR1 and CDR2 (germline): SEHNR, FQNEAQ (reference sequence). There are 15 residues in the CDR3. The time point here: new active TB diagnosis, blood taken before or within 7 days of starting treatment. Each patient had positive sputum smear microscopy and/or positive culture. The sample belongs to a study of T cells in tuberculosis. Study context: T cells were selected with CD1B tetramers loaded with glucose monomycolate. Points from the study as a whole: Smaller distances to GMM-specific TCRs suggested their expansion in active tuberculosis.

Profiled with immunoSEQ multiplex PCR; TCRdb holds only in-frame clones, not every one. This table holds under 30,000 clones, about 91% found once. The rearrangement joins TRBV7-9 to TRBJ1-5; 9 nucleotides agree with TRBD1. This sample comprised PBMCs, obtained at tuberculosis diagnosis. This receptor was taken from an adult with tuberculosis. The CDR3 here is CASSLDRGGNQPQHF. In DNA, the CDR3 is TGTGCCAGCAGCCTGGACAGGGGTGGCAATCAGCCCCAGCATTTT.